What follows are 17 T cell receptor beta chains derived from one specimen sequenced in a study of cytomegalovirus exposure and HLA in healthy donors. Amplification used 60 Vbeta primers and 13 Jbeta primers. Some clones are missing from TCRdb's copy, which holds only in-frame ones; the method was immunoSEQ multiplex PCR. The sample yields some 130,000 clones, less than 85% seen once. The sequenced sample was PBMCs. These receptors all stem from a man aged 40-49 years in good health and CMV-seronegative.

This chain uses TRBV6-5 with TRBJ2-7; tentatively, D is TRBD1 (5 bases). CDR1 is MNHEY and CDR2 is SVGAGI in the germline V gene. V lost 0 bases to trimming and J lost 5 bases, with 11 bases between them. This CDR3 contains 14 residues. CDR3 loop: CASSYSWQGNEQYF. CDR3 nucleotide sequence: TGTGCCAGCAGTTACTCGTGGCAGGGAAACGAGCAGTACTTC.

This clone has just a few counts. The rearrangement links TRBV19 to TRBJ1-2; D is ambiguous. Trimming removed 3 bases from V and 2 bases from J, with 19 bases in between. Germline CDR1 reads LNHDA; CDR2 reads SQIVND (reference sequence). The CDR3 extends over 17 amino acids. The CDR3 is CASSMVEAGTTNYGYTF. CDR3 sequence (DNA): TGTGCCAGTAGTATGGTGGAGGCGGGCACTACGAACTATGGCTACACCTTC.

V usage is TRBV27 and J usage is TRBJ1-5, with D perhaps matching TRBD1 (5 bases). Germline loops: CDR1 MNHEY, CDR2 SMNVEV (reference sequence). V lost 2 bases and J lost 7, with 9 bases in between. The CDR3 extends over 13 amino acids. The CDR3 DNA follows: TGTGCCAGCAGTTTAAACAGGTACCAGCCCCAGCATTTT. Translated, it gives CASSLNRYQPQHF.

Only a few counts were recorded for this clone. The V and J genes are TRBV15 and TRBJ2-5; D may be TRBD2 (7 bases). Germline V gene sequence: CDR1 LNHNV, CDR2 YYDKDF (reference sequence). The CDR3 length is 16 residues. V was cut by 3 bases and J by 0 bases, with 14 bases left in between. This chain's CDR3 is CATSRGAGGYQETQYF. Here the CDR3 DNA reads TGTGCCACCAGCAGGGGGGCCGGGGGGTACCAAGAGACCCAGTACTTC. The complete variable domain, with remaining parts taken from reference TRBV15 and TRBJ2-5, reads DAMVIQNPRYQVTQFGKPVTLSCSQTLNHNVMYWYQQKSSQAPKLLFHYYDKDFNNEADTPDNFQSRRPNTSFCFLDIRSPGLGDTAMYLCATSRGAGGYQETQYFGPGTRLLVL.

The V call is TRBV25-1, the J call TRBJ1-2, with D possibly matching TRBD1 (6 bases). Germline V CDR1 and CDR2: MGHDK, SYGVNS. This CDR3 region has 13 residues. The V end lost 2 bases, the J end lost 7 bases, and 11 bases lay between the germline ends. CDR3 coding DNA: TGTGCCAGCAGTGAAAGGGGGTACCCTGGCTACACCTTC. As protein: CASSERGYPGYTF.

The rearrangement joins TRBV5-8 to TRBJ1-5, with 10 nucleotides matching TRBD1. The CDR3 runs 14 residues. The V segment lost 3 bases and the J segment 6 bases; nucleotides outside the gene matches: 3. From germline, CDR1 is SGHTS and CDR2 YDEGEE. The CDR3 nucleotides read TGTGCCAGCAGCTCGGGACAGGGGATTCAGCCCCAGCATTTT. This gives the protein CASSSGQGIQPQHF.

The chain joins TRBV19 to TRBJ2-6; D unclear. This CDR3 is built from 14 residues. Trimming removed 6 bases from V and 1 base from J, with 7 bases in between. Germline V gives CDR1 LNHDA, CDR2 SQIVND (reference sequence). CDR3 bases: TGTGCCAGTAGCGTTCTATCTGGGGCCAACGTCCTGACTTTC. Translation: CASSVLSGANVLTF. The whole variable domain, remainder taken from reference TRBV19 and TRBJ2-6, is DGGITQSPKYLFRKEGQNVTLSCEQNLNHDAMYWYRQDPGQGLRLIYYSQIVNDFQKGDIAEGYSVSREKKESFPLTVTSAQKNPTAFYLCASSVLSGANVLTFGAGSRLTVL.

J is TRBJ2-7 and V is TRBV5-1; TRBD1 agrees at 10 bases. Trimming cost V 4 bases and J 5 bases; bases outside gene matches: 12. Per the germline V gene, CDR1 is SGHRS and CDR2 is YFSETQ. The CDR3 runs to 16 residues. The CDR3 nucleotides are TGCGCCAGCAGCCGGGAACCCGGGACAGGGGTCAACGAGCAGTACTTC. Its translation is CASSREPGTGVNEQYF. Using reference TRBV5-1 and TRBJ2-7 for the parts outside the CDR3, the full variable domain is KAGVTQTPRYLIKTRGQQVTLSCSPISGHRSVSWYQQTPGQGLQFLFEYFSETQRNKGNFPGRFSGRQFSNSRSEMNVSTLELGDSALYLCASSREPGTGVNEQYFGPGTRLTVT.

The rearrangement uses TRBV7-2 and TRBJ1-2; 12 bases fit TRBD1. V shed 2 bases and J 0 bases; nucleotides not matched to a gene: 7. The germline V gene encodes CDR1 SGHTA and CDR2 FQGNSA. The CDR3 has 18 amino acids. The CDR3 is CASSLRGTGGSTNYGYTF. The CDR3 DNA reads as TGTGCCAGCAGCTTAAGGGGGACAGGGGGCTCAACTAACTATGGCTACACCTTC.

For the CDR3, the DNA is TGTGCCAGCAGCCATTTATTACTAGCGGGGGGGCTGGATGAGCAGTTCTTC. Protein product: CASSHLLLAGGLDEQFF. V is TRBV14 and J is TRBJ2-1; TRBD2 matches 13 bases. Germline V lookup: CDR1 SGHDN, CDR2 FVKESK. The CDR3 covers 17 residues. Trimming cost V 3 bases and J 8 bases; bases outside gene matches: 10. Using reference TRBV14 and TRBJ2-1 for the parts outside the CDR3, the full variable domain is EAGVTQFPSHSVIEKGQTVTLRCDPISGHDNLYWYRRVMGKEIKFLLHFVKESKQDESGMPNNRFLAERTGGTYSTLKVQPAELEDSGVYFCASSHLLLAGGLDEQFFGPGTRLTVL.

This chain connects TRBV9 to TRBJ2-1; 15 bases are shared with TRBD2. The CDR3 is 15 residues long. The junction had 1 base not matched to a gene; V was cut back by 8 bases and J by 1 base. The germline gives CDR1 SGDLS, CDR2 YYNGEE. CDR3 DNA: TGTGCCAGTGGGACTAGCGGGGGGTCCTACAATGAGCAGTTCTTC. Protein sequence: CASGTSGGSYNEQFF.

V usage is TRBV6-5 and J usage is TRBJ2-3; D remains unclear. The CDR3 has 15 amino acids. Germline loops: CDR1 MNHEY, CDR2 SVGAGI. V lost 10 bases to trimming and J lost 0 bases, with 17 bases between them. Written as DNA, the CDR3 is TGTGCCACCCTTCGGGTCCCTACTAGCACAGATACGCAGTATTTT. It is translated as CATLRVPTSTDTQYF.

The V gene is TRBV28, the J gene TRBJ1-1, with D unresolved. The CDR3 is made up of 13 amino acids. V lost 5 bases and J lost 4, with 11 bases in between. Germline CDR1 reads MDHEN; CDR2 reads SYDVKM. In DNA, the CDR3 is TGTGCCAGCAGTCTTACTATGTCCACTGAAGCTTTCTTT. Translation: CASSLTMSTEAFF.

This clone appeared once. The J gene is TRBJ2-1, the V gene TRBV7-5; TRBD1, as called in the table, went unchecked against the DNA. TRBV7-5 is tagged as a pseudogene. This CDR3 region has 12 residues. This CDR3 reads CVRSIQGNEQFF. CDR3 DNA: TGTGTCAGAAGCATACAGGGCAATGAGCAGTTCTTC.

This clone was counted only a few times. The CDR3 sequence: CASSSGQGVEAFF. As DNA, the CDR3 is TGTGCCAGCAGTTCCGGACAGGGGGTTGAAGCTTTCTTT. V gene TRBV28 combines with J gene TRBJ1-1; 10 nucleotides match TRBD1. Germline-derived CDR1 and CDR2 are MDHEN and SYDVKM. J lost 7 bases, V lost 4 bases, and 3 bases had no gene match. The CDR3 totals 13 residues.

Here the CDR3 reads CASSLSGTGGEYEQYF. CDR3 DNA sequence: TGTGCCAGCAGTTTATCCGGGACAGGGGGCGAATACGAGCAGTACTTC. The chain employs TRBV28 and TRBJ2-7, with TRBD1 matching 12 bases. This CDR3 is built from 16 residues. V gave up 1 base and J gave up 4 bases; unmatched junction bases: 5. Germline assignment: CDR1 MDHEN and CDR2 SYDVKM.

The chain has TRBV6-5 and TRBJ1-5; a weak D match, TRBD1 (6 bases). This CDR3 has 13 amino acids. Germline V gene sequence: CDR1 MNHEY, CDR2 SVGAGI. The V end lost 8 bases, the J end lost 2 bases, and 10 bases lay between the germline ends. The CDR3 nucleotides read TGTGCCAGCGGGGGCAGGGGCAATCAGCCCCAGCATTTT. Its translation is CASGGRGNQPQHF.